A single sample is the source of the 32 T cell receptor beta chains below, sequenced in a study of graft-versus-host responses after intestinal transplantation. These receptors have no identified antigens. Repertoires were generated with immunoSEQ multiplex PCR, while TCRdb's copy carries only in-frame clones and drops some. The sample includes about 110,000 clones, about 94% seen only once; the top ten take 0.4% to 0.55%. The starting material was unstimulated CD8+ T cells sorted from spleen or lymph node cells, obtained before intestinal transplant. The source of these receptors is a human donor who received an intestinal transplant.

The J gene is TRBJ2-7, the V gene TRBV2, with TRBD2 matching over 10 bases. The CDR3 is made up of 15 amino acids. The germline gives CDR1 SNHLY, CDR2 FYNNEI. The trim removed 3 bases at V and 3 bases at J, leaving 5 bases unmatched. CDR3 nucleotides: TGTGCCAGCAGTGACGTAGCGGGAGGCCTCTACGAGCAGTACTTC. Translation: CASSDVAGGLYEQYF.

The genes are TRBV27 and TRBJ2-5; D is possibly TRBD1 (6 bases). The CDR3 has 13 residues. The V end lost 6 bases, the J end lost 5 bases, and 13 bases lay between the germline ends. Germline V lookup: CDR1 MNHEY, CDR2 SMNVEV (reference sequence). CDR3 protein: CASRIQGGETQYF. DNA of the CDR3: TGTGCCAGCAGGATACAGGGTGGGGAGACCCAGTACTTC.

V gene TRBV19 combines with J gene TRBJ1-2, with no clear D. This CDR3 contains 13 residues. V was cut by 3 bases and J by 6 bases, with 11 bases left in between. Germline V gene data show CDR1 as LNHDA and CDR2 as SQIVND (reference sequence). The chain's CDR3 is CASSILGFDGYTF. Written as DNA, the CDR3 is TGTGCCAGTAGTATTCTGGGTTTCGATGGCTACACCTTC.

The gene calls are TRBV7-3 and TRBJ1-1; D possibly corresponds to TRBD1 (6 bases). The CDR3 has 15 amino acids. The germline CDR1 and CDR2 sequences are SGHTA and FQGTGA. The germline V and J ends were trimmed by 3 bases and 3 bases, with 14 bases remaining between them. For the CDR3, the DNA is TGTGCCAGCAGCTTGAGGTCTCAGGGGTACACTGAAGCTTTCTTT. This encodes CASSLRSQGYTEAFF.

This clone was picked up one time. The CDR3 DNA follows: TGTGCCAGCAGCTTAATAGGAGGACTAGCGGACGAGCAGTACTTC. This sequence encodes CASSLIGGLADEQYF. The genes are TRBV7-3 and TRBJ2-7; TRBD2 matches at 10 bases. J gave up 5 bases and V 1 base, and 5 bases lay outside the gene matches. CDR3 size: 15 residues. Germline CDR1 is SGHTA and CDR2 is FQGTGA.

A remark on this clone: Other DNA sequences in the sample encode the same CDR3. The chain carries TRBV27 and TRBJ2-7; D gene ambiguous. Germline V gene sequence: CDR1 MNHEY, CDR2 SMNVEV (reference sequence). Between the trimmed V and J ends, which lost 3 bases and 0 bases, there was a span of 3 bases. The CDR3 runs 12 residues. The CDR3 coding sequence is TGTGCCAGCAGTTTGCCCTCCTACGAGCAGTACTTC. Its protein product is CASSLPSYEQYF.

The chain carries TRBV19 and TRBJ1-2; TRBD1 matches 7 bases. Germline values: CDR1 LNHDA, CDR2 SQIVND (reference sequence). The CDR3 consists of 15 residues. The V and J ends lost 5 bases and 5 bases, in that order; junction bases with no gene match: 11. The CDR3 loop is CASSLMDRSFYGYTF. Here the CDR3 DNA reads TGTGCCAGTAGTCTAATGGACAGGTCTTTTTATGGCTACACCTTC.

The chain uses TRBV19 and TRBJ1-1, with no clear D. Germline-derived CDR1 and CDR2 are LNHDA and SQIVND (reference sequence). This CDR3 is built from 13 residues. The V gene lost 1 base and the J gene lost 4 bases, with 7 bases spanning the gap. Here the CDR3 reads CASSIGASTEAFF. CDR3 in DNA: TGTGCCAGTAGTATAGGAGCCAGCACTGAAGCTTTCTTT.

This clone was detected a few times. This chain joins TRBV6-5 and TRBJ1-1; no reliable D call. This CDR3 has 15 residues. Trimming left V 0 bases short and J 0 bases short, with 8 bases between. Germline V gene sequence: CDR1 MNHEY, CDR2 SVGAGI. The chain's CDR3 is CASSYSKGLNTEAFF. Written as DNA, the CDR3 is TGTGCCAGCAGTTACTCGAAGGGTCTGAACACTGAAGCTTTCTTT.

In nucleotides, the CDR3 is TGCGCCAGCAGCCAAGACAGGACTAGCGGATACGAGCAGTACTTC. It specifies CASSQDRTSGYEQYF. V gene TRBV4-1 combines with J gene TRBJ2-7; TRBD2 matches at 10 bases. V gave up 0 bases and J gave up 4 bases; unmatched junction bases: 3. The CDR3 covers 15 residues. Germline CDR1 and CDR2: MGHRA and YSYEKL.

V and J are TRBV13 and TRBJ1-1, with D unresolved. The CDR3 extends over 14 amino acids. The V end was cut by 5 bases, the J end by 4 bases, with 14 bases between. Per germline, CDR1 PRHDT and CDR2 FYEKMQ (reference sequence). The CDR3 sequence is CASSTASPATEAFF. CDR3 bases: TGTGCCAGCAGCACAGCTTCTCCGGCCACTGAAGCTTTCTTT.

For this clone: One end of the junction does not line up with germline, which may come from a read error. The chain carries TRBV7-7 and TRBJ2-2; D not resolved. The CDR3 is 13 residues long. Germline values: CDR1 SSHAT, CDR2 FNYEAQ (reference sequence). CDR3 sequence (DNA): TGTGCTAGCAGCTTAGAAAACACCGGGGAGCTGTTTTTT. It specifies CASSLENTGELFF.

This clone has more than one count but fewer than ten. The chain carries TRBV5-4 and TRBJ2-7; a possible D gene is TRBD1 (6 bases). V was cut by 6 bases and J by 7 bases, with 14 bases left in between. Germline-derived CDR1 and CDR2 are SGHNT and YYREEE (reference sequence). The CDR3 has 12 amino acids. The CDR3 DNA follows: TGTGCCAGCACCACGACAGGAAATGAGCAGTACTTC. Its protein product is CASTTTGNEQYF.

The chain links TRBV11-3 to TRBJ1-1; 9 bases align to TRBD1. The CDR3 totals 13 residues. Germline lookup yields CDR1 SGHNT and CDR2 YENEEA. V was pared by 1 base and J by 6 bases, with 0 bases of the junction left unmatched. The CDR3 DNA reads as TGTGCCAGCAGCTTAGGGACAGGGGCTGAAGCTTTCTTT. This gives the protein CASSLGTGAEAFF.

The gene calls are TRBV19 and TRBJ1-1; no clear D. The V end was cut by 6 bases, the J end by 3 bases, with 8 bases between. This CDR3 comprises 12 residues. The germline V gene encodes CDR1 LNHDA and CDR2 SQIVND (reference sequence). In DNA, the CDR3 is TGTGCCAGTAGGACCGGAGACACTGAAGCTTTCTTT. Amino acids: CASRTGDTEAFF. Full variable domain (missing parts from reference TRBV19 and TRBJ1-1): DGGITQSPKYLFRKEGQNVTLSCEQNLNHDAMYWYRQDPGQGLRLIYYSQIVNDFQKGDIAEGYSVSREKKESFPLTVTSAQKNPTAFYLCASRTGDTEAFFGQGTRLTVV.

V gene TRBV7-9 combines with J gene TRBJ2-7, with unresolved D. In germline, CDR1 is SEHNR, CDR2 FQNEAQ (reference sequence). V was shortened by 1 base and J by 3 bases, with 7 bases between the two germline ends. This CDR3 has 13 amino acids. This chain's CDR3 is CASSLVYHYEQYF. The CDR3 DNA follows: TGTGCCAGCAGCTTAGTTTACCACTACGAGCAGTACTTC.

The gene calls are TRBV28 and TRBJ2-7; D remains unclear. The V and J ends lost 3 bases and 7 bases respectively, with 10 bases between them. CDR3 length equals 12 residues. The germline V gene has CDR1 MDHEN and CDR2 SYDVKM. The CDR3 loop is CASSFPAGEQYF. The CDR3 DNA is TGTGCCAGCAGTTTCCCGGCCGGGGAGCAGTACTTC.

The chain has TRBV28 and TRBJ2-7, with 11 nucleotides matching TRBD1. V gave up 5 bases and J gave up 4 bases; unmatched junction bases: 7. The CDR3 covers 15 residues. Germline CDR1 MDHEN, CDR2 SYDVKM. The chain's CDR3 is CASSQDRGLSYEQYF. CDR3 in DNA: TGTGCCAGCAGTCAGGACAGGGGGCTTAGTTACGAGCAGTACTTC.

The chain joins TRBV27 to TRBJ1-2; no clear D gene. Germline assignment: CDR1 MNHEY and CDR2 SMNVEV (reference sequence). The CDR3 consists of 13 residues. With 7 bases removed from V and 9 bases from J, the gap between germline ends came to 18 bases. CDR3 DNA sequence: TGTGCCAGCAAGCGCTCAGGCCCCGATAGCTACACCTTC. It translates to CASKRSGPDSYTF.

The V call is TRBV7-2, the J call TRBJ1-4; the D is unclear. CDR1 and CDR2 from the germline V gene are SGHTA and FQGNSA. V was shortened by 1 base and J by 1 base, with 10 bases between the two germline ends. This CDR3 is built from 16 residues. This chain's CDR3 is CASSLGETITNEKLFF. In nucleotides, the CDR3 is TGTGCCAGCAGCTTAGGAGAGACAATAACTAATGAAAAACTGTTTTTT.

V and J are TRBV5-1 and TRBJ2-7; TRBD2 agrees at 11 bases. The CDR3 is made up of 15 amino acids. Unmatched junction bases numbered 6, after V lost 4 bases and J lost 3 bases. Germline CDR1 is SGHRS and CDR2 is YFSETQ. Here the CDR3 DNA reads TGCGCCAGCAGCCATCTAGCGGGAGGTGGCTACGAGCAGTACTTC. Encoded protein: CASSHLAGGGYEQYF.

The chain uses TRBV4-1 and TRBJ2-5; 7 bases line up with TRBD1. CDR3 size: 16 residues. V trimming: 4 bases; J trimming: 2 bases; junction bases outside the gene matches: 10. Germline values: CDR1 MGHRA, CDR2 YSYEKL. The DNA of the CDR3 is TGCGCCAGCAGCCCCCCAAGGGGGCGAGAGCAAGAGACCCAGTACTTC. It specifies CASSPPRGREQETQYF.

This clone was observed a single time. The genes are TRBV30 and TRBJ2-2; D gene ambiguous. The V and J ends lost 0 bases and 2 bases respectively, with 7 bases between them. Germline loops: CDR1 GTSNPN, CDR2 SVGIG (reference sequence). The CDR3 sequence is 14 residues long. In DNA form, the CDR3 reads TGTGCCTGGAGTGTAGCCGTTAACACCGGGGAGCTGTTTTTT. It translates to CAWSVAVNTGELFF.

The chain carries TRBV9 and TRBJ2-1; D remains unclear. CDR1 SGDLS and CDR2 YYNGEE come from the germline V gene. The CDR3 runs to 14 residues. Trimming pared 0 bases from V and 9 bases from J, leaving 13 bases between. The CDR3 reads CASSVEAGAPEQFF. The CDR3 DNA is TGTGCCAGCAGCGTAGAGGCCGGTGCACCTGAGCAGTTCTTC.

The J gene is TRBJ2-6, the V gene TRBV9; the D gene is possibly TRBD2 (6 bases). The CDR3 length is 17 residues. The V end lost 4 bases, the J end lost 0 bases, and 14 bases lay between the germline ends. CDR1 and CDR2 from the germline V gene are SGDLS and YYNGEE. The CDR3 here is CASSNRRGLSGANVLTF. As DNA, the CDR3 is TGTGCCAGCAGCAACCGACGGGGACTCTCTGGGGCCAACGTCCTGACTTTC.

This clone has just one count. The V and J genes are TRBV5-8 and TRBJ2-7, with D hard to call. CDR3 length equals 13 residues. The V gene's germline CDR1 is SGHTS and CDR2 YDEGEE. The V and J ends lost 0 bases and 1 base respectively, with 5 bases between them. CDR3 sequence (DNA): TGTGCCAGCAGCTTGGAGGTTTCCTACGAGCAGTACTTC. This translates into CASSLEVSYEQYF.

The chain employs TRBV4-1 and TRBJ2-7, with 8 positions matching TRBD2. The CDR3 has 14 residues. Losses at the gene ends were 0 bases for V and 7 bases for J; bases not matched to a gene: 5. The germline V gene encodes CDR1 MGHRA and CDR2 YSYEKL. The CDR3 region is CASSQDRGGWEQYF. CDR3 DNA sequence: TGCGCCAGCAGCCAAGATCGGGGGGGGTGGGAGCAGTACTTC.

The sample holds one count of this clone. CDR3 DNA: TGTGCCAGCAGCCTCGCCTCCATGGGACTAGCGGGACCCGGGGAGCTGTTTTTT. Translating it yields CASSLASMGLAGPGELFF. The rearrangement joins TRBV11-3 to TRBJ2-2; 13 nucleotides agree with TRBD2. The germline gives CDR1 SGHNT, CDR2 YENEEA. This CDR3 region has 18 residues. V trimming: 5 bases; J trimming: 6 bases; junction bases outside the gene matches: 12.

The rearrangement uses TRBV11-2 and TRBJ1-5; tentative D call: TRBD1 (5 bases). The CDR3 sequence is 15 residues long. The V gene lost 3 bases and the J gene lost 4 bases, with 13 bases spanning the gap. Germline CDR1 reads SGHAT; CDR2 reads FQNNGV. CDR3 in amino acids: CASSLGPGPNQPQHF. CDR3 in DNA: TGTGCCAGCAGCTTGGGCCCGGGACCTAATCAGCCCCAGCATTTT. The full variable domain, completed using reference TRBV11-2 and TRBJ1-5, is EAGVAQSPRYKIIEKRQSVAFWCNPISGHATLYWYQQILGQGPKLLIQFQNNGVVDDSQLPKDRFSAERLKGVDSTLKIQPAKLEDSAVYLCASSLGPGPNQPQHFGDGTRLSIL.

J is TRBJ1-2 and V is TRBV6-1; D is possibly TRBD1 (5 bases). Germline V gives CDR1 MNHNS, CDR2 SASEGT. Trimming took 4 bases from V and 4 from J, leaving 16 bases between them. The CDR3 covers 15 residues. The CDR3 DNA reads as TGTGCCAGCAGTGGCGAGGGGCCCAGCCTCTATGGCTACACCTTC. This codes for CASSGEGPSLYGYTF.

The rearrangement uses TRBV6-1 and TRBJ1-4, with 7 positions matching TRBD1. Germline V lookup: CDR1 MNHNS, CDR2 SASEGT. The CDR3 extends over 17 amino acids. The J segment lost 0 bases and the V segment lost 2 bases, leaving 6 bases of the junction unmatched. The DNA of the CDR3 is TGTGCCAGCAGTGAAAGACAGGGTGACGCAACTAATGAAAAACTGTTTTTT. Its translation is CASSERQGDATNEKLFF.

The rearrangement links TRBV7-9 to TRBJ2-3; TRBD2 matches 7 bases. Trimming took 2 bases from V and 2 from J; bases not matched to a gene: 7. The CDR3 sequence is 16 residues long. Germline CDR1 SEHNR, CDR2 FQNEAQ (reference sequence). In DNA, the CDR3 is TGTGCCAGCAGCTTATTGGCTAGCGGATCCACAGATACGCAGTATTTT. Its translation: CASSLLASGSTDTQYF.